The subject of this entry is one T cell receptor (beta chain). The data were obtained in a study of blood T cell repertoires in COVID-19. About the study: Researchers got acute and convalescent COVID-19 samples from the United States, Italy and Spain.

Followed longitudinally, the Seattle patients had been enrolled during active infection. Under the authors' procedure: By means of reference gene primer amplification, nucleated cell counts were estimated. The protocol was immunoSEQ multiplex PCR, while the TCRdb copy is restricted to in-frame clones and leaves out a portion. The DNA gave D and trimming, while V, J and clone size come from that table. The sample comprises roughly 150,000 clones, 85% to 90% of which are singletons, and roughly 12% rests with the top ten. With 3 bases removed from V and 6 bases from J, the gap between germline ends came to 6 bases. The CDR3 loop spans 12 amino acids. Looked up from germline, CDR1 is MGHRA and CDR2 is YSYEKL.

The sequenced sample consisted of peripheral blood. The genes are TRBV4-1 and TRBJ2-1; D gene ambiguous. This TCR was recovered from a man younger than 30 with COVID-19, enrolled during active disease. The CDR3 bases are TGCGCCAGCAGCCAGATCGGCAATGAGCAGTTCTTC. It translates to CASSQIGNEQFF.